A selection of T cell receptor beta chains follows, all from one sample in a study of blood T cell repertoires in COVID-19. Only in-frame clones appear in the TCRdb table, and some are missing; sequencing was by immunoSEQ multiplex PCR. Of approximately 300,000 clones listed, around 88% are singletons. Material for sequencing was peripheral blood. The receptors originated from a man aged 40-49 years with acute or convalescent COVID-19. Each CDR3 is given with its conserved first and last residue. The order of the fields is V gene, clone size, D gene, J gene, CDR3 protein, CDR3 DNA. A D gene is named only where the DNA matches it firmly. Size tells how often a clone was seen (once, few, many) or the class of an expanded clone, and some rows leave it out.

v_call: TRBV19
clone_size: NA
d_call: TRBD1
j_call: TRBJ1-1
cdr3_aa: CASTMGPGGEAFF
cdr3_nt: TGTGCCAGCACTATGGGTCCAGGGGGTGAAGCTTTCTTT

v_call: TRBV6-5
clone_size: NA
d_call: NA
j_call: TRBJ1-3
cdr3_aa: CASRKDSRNTIYF
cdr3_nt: TGTGCCAGCAGAAAGGACAGCAGAAACACCATATATTTT

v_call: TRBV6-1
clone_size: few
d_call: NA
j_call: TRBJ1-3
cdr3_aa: CASSEGGSGNTIYF
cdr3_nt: TGTGCCAGCAGTGAGGGGGGCTCTGGAAACACCATATATTTT

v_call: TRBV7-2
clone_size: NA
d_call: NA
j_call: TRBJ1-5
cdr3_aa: CASSLRYSNQPQHF
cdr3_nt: TGTGCCAGCAGCTTGCGATATAGCAATCAGCCCCAGCATTTT

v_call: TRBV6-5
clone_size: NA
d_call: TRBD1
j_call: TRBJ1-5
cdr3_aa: CASSWGQGFGQPQHF
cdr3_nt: TGTGCCAGCAGTTGGGGACAGGGGTTCGGCCAGCCCCAGCATTTT

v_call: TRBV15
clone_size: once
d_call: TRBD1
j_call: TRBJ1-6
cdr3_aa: CATSREAGGPSPLHF
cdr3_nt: TGTGCCACCAGCAGAGAGGCAGGGGGTCCCTCACCCCTCCACTTT

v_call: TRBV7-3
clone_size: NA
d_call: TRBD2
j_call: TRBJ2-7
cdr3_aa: CASSLGRAYEQYF
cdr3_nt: TGTGCCAGCAGCCTCGGGAGGGCCTACGAGCAGTACTTC

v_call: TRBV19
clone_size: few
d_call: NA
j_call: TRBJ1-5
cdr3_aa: CASSSSGYSNQPQHF
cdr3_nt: TGTGCCAGTAGTTCCAGCGGGTATAGCAATCAGCCCCAGCATTTT

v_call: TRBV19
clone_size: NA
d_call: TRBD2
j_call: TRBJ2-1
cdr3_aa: CAAKRGVDNEQFF
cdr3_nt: TGTGCGGCAAAGCGGGGTGTGGATAATGAGCAGTTCTTC

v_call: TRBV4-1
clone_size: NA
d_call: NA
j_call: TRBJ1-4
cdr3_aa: CASSQIGAGNEKLFF
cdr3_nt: TGCGCCAGCAGCCAAATCGGGGCGGGGAATGAAAAACTGTTTTTT

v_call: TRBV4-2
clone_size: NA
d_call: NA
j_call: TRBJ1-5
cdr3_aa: CASSQVCQRLNQPQHF
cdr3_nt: TGTGCCAGCAGCCAAGTGTGTCAGCGCCTTAATCAGCCCCAGCATTTT

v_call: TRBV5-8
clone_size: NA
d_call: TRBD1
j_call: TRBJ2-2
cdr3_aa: CASSLGQGQGARNTGELFF
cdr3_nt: TGTGCCAGCAGCTTGGGTCAGGGACAGGGGGCGCGGAACACCGGGGAGCTGTTTTTT

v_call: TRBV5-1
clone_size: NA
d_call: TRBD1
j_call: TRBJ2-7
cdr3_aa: CASSALTGMMDEQYF
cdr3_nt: TGCGCCAGCAGCGCTCTGACAGGGATGATGGACGAGCAGTACTTC

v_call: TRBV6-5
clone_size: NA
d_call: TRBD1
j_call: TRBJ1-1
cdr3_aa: CASSYGTEGVEAFF
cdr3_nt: TGTGCCAGCAGTTACGGGACAGAAGGAGTAGAAGCTTTCTTT

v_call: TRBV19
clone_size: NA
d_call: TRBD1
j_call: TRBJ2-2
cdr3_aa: CASTPLRDRGREGTGELFF
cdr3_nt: TGTGCCAGTACCCCCCTCCGGGACAGGGGGCGCGAGGGAACCGGGGAGCTGTTTTTT

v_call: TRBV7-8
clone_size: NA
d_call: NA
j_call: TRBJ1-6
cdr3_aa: CASSLVVQGGSPLHF
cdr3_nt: TGTGCCAGCAGCTTAGTCGTTCAGGGAGGTTCACCCCTCCACTTT

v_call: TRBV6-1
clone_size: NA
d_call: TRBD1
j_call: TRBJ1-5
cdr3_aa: CASSFTGAGGQPQHF
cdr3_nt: TGTGCCAGCAGTTTCACAGGGGCGGGAGGACAGCCCCAGCATTTT

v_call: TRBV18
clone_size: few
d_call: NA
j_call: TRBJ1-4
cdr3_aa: CASSLDTGHKLFF
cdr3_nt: TGTGCCAGCTCACTGGACACAGGGCACAAACTGTTTTTT

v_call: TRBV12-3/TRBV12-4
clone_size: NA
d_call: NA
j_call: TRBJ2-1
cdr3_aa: CASSFGLFF
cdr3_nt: TGTGCCAGCAGTTTCGGTCTTTTCTTC

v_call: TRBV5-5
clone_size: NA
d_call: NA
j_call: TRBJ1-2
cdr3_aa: CASSWGPLNYGYTF
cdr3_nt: TGTGCCAGCAGCTGGGGCCCCTTGAACTATGGCTACACCTTC

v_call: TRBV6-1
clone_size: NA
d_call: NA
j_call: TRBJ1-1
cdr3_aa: CASSERQSNTEAFF
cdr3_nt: TGTGCCAGCAGTGAACGACAGTCGAACACTGAAGCTTTCTTT

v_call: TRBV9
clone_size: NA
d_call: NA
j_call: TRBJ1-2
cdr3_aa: CASSPHLSQLNYGYTF
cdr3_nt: TGTGCCAGCAGCCCCCATTTAAGTCAGTTGAACTATGGCTACACCTTC

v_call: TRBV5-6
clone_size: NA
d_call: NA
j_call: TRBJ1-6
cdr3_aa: CASSLFRAGTNSPLHF
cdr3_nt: TGTGCCAGCAGCCTCTTCCGTGCAGGTACCAATTCACCCCTCCACTTT

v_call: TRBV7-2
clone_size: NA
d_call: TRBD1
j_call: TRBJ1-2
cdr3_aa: CASSLTGGAGYGYTF
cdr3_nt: TGTGCCAGCAGCCTTACAGGGGGCGCTGGCTATGGCTACACCTTC

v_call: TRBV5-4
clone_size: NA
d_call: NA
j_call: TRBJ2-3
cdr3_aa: CASTTTATSTDTQYF
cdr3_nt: TGTGCCAGCACCACGACTGCTACTAGCACAGATACGCAGTATTTT

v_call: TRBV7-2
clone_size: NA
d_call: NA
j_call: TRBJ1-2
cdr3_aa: CASSGGRREGYGYTF
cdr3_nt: TGTGCCAGCAGCGGCGGGAGGAGGGAGGGCTATGGCTACACCTTC

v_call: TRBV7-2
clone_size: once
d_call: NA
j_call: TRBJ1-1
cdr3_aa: CASSSDLTVNTEAFF
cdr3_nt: TGTGCCAGCAGCTCTGACTTGACAGTGAACACTGAAGCTTTCTTT

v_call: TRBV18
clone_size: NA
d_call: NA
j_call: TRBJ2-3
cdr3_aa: CASSPQVATSTRTDTQYF
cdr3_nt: TGTGCCAGCTCACCCCAAGTGGCAACATCAACTAGGACAGATACGCAGTATTTT

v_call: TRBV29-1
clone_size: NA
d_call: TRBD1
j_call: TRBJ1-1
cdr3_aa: CSVEGAGGKNTEAFF
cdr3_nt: TGCAGCGTTGAAGGGGCAGGGGGCAAGAACACTGAAGCTTTCTTT

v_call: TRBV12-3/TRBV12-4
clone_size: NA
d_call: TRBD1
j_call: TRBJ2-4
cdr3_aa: CASRSDRGIDF
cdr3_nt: TGTGCCAGCAGATCGGACAGGGGCATAGACTTC

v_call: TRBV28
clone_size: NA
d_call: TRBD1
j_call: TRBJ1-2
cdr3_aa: CASSLTGASYGYTF
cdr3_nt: TGTGCCAGCAGTTTAACAGGGGCCTCCTATGGCTACACCTTC

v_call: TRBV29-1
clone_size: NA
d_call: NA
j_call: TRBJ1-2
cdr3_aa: CSVWMRGGYTF
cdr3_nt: TGCAGCGTTTGGATGCGAGGGGGCTACACCTTC

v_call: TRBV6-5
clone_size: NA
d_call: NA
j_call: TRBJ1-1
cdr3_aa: CASMRTVRGTEAFF
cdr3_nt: TGTGCCAGCATGAGGACAGTCCGGGGCACTGAAGCTTTCTTT

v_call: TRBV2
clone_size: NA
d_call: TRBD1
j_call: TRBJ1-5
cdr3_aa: CASSYTGGREPQHF
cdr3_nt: TGTGCCAGCAGCTATACAGGGGGCAGAGAGCCCCAGCATTTT

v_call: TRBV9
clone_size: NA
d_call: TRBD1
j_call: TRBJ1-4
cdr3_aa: CASSPRTGGGEKLFF
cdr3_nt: TGTGCCAGCAGCCCCAGGACAGGGGGCGGGGAAAAACTGTTTTTT

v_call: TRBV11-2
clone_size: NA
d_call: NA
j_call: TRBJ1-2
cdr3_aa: CASSLEGTLGYTF
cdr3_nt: TGTGCCAGCAGCTTAGAGGGGACACTTGGCTACACCTTC

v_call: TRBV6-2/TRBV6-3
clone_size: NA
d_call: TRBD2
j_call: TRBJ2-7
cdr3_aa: CASSVQRGSSYEQYF
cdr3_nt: TGTGCCAGCAGTGTGCAGCGGGGGAGCTCCTACGAGCAGTACTTC

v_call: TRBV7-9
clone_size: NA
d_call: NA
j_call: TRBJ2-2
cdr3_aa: CASSSYSDRNTGELFF
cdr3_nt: TGTGCCAGCAGTTCCTACTCTGACAGAAACACCGGGGAGCTGTTTTTT

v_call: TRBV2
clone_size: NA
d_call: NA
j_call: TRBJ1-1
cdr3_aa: CASSLTGDTEAFF
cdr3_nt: TGTGCCAGCAGTCTCACCGGGGACACTGAAGCTTTCTTT

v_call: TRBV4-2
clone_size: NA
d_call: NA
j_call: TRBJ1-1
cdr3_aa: CASSPVHKPEAFF
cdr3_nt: TGTGCCAGCAGCCCAGTCCACAAACCTGAAGCTTTCTTT

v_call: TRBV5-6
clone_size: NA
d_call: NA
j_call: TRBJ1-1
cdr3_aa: CASSLERAYTEAFF
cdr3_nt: TGTGCCAGCAGCTTGGAGAGGGCGTACACTGAAGCTTTCTTT

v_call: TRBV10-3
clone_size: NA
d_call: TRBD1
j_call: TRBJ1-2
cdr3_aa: CAISEVLGTGSTNYGYTF
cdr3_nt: TGTGCCATCAGTGAGGTCCTTGGGACAGGGTCGACTAACTATGGCTACACCTTC

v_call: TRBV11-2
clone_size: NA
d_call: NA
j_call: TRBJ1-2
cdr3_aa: CASSFGNEVDYGYTF
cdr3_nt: TGTGCCAGCAGCTTTGGTAACGAGGTAGACTATGGCTACACCTTC

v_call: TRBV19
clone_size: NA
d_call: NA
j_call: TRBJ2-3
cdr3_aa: CASSLGTSTDTQYF
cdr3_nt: TGTGCCAGTAGTCTGGGGACTAGCACAGATACGCAGTATTTT

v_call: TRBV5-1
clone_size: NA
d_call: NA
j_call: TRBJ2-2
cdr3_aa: CASSRTLNTGELFF
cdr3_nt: TGCGCCAGCTCCCGGACTCTGAACACCGGGGAGCTGTTTTTT

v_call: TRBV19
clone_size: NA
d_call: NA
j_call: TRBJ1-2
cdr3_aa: CASKGQGNYGYTF
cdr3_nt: TGTGCCAGTAAAGGGCAGGGGAACTATGGCTACACCTTC

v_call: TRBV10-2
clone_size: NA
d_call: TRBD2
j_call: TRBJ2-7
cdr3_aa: CASGGLAGTRQYF
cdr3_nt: TGCGCCAGCGGCGGACTAGCGGGGACAAGGCAGTACTTC

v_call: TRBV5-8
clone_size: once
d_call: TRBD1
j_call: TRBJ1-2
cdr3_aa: CASNPQGGYYGYTF
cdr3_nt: TGTGCCAGCAACCCACAGGGGGGGTACTATGGCTACACCTTC

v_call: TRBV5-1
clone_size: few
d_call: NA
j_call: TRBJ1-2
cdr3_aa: CASSLSQGGTAGYTF
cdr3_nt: TGCGCCAGCAGCTTGTCTCAAGGGGGTACGGCTGGCTACACCTTC

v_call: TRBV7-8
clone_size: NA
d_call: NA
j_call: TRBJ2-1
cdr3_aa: CASSPYPNEQFF
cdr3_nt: TGTGCCAGCAGCCCCTACCCTAATGAGCAGTTCTTC